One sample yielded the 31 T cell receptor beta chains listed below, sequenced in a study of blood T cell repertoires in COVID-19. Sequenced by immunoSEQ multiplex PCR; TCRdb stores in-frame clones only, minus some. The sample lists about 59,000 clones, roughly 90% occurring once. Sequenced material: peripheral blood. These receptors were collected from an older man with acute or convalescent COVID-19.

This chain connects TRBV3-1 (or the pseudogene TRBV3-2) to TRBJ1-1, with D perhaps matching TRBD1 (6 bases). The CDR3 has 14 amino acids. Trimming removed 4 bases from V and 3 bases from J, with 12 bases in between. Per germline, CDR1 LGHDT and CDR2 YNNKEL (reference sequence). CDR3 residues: CASSPRDMDTEAFF. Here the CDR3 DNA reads TGTGCCAGCAGCCCACGGGACATGGACACTGAAGCTTTCTTT.

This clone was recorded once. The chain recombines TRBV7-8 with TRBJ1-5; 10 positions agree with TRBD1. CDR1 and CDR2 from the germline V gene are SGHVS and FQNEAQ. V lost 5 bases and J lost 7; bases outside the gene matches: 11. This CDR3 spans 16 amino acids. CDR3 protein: CASSASGTGEGQPQHF. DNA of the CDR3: TGTGCCAGCAGCGCCTCCGGGACAGGGGAGGGCCAGCCCCAGCATTTT.

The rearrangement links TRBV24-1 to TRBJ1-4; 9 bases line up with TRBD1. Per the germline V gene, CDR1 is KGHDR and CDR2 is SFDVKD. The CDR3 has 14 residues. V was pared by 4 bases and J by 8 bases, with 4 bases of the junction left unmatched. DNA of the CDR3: TGTGCCACCAGTGAAGGGACAGGGAGCGAAAAACTGTTTTTT. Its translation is CATSEGTGSEKLFF.

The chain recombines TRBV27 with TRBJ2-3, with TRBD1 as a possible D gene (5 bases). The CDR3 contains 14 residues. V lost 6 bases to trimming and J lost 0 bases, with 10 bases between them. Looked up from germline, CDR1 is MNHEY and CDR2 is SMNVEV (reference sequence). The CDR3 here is CASSGRVSTDTQYF. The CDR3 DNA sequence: TGTGCCAGCAGCGGCAGGGTGAGCACAGATACGCAGTATTTT.

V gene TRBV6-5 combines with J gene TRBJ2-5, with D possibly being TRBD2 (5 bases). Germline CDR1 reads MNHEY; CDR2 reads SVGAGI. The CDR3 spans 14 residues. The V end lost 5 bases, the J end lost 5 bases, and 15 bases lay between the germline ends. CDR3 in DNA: TGTGCCAGCAGTCGCCCTGGAGGTCTGGAGACCCAGTACTTC. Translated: CASSRPGGLETQYF.

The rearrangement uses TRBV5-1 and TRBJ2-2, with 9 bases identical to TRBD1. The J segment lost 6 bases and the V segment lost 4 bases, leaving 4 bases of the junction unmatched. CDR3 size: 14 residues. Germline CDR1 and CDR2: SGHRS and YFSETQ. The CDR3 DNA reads TGCGCCAGCAGCATGGGACAGGGCCCCGGGGAGCTGTTTTTT. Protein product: CASSMGQGPGELFF.

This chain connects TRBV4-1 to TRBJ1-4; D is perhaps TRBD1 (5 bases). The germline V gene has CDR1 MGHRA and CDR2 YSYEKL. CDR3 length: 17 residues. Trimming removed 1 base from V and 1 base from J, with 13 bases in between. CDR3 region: CASSQGPGGETNEKLFF. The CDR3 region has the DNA TGCGCCAGCAGCCAAGGGCCGGGGGGGGAAACTAATGAAAAACTGTTTTTT.

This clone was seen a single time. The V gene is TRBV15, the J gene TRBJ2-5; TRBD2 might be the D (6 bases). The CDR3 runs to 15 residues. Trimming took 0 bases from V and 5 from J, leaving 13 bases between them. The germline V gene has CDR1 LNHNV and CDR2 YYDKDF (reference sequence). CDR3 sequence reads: CATSRDPGTRETQYF. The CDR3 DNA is TGTGCCACCAGCAGAGACCCCGGGACTCGGGAGACCCAGTACTTC.

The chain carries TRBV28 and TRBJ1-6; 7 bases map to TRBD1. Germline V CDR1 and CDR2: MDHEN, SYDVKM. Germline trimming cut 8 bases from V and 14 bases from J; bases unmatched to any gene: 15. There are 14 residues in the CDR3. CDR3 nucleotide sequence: TGTGCCAGCGTACCGGGACAGAGACCGACGACCCTCCACTTT. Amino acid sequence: CASVPGQRPTTLHF.

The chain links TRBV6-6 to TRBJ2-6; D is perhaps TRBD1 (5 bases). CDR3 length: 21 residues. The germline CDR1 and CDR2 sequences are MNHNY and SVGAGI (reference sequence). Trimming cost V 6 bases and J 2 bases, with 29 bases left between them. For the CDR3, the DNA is TGTGCCAGCAGCAGTGAAGGTGGGATAGGGGCAAGGAGAACTGGGGCCAACGTCCTGACTTTC. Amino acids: CASSSEGGIGARRTGANVLTF.

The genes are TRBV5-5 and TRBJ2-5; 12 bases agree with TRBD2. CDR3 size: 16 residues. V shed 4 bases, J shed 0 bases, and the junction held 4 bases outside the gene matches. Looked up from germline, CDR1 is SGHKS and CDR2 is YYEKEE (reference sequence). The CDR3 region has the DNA TGTGCCAGCAGCCCCGGACTAGCGGGGAACCAAGAGACCCAGTACTTC. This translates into CASSPGLAGNQETQYF.

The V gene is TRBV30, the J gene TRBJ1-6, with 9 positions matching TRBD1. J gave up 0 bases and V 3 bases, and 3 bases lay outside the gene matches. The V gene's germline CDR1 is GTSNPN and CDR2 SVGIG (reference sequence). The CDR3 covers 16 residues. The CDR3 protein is CAWSGTGSSYNSPLHF. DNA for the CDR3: TGTGCCTGGAGCGGGACAGGGAGCTCCTATAATTCACCCCTCCACTTT.

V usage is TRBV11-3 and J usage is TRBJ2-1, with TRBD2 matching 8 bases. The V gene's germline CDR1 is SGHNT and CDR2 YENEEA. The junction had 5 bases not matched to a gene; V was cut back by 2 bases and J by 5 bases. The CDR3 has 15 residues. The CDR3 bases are TGTGCCAGCAGCTTAAACGGGGGGGCCGACAATGAGCAGTTCTTC. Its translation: CASSLNGGADNEQFF.

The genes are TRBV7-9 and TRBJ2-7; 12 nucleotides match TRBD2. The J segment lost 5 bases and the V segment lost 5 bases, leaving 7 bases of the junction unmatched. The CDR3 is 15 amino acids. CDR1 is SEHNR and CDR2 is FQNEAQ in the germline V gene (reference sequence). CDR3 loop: CASSIGLAGSNEQYF. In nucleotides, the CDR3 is TGTGCCAGCAGCATCGGACTAGCGGGGAGCAACGAGCAGTACTTC.

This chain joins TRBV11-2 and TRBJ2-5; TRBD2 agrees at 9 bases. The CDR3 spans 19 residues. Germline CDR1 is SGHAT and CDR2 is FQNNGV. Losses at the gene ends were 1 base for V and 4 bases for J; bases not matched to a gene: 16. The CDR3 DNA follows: TGTGCCAGCAGCTTAGCGGAGCCGGGGGCGCGGGGGGGCCTAGAGACCCAGTACTTC. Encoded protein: CASSLAEPGARGGLETQYF.

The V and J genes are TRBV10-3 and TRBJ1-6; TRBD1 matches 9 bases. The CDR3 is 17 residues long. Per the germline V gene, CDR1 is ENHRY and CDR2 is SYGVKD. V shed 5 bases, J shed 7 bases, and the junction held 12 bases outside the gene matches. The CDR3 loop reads CAISSTGTGNSNSPLHF. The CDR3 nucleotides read TGTGCCATCAGTTCGACCGGGACAGGGAATTCCAATTCACCCCTCCACTTT.

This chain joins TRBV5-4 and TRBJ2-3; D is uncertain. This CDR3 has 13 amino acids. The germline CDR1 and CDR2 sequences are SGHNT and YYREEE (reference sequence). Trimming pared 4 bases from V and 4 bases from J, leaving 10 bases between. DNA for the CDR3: TGTGCCAGCAGCCGCGACAACCCAGATACGCAGTATTTT. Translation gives CASSRDNPDTQYF.

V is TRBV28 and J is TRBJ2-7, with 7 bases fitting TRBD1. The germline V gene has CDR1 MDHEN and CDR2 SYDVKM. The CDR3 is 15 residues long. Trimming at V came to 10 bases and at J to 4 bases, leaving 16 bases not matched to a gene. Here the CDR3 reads CATHSSPGGEYEQYF. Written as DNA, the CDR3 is TGTGCCACCCATTCGTCCCCAGGGGGAGAATACGAGCAGTACTTC.

The CDR3 DNA sequence: TGTGCCAGCAGCCAGGGATCTATTGAGCAGTTCTTC. As protein: CASSQGSIEQFF. This chain links TRBV6-5 with TRBJ2-1; weak D call: TRBD1 (5 bases). The CDR3 has 12 amino acids. V lost 6 bases and J 9 bases, leaving 12 bases between the germline ends. CDR1 MNHEY and CDR2 SVGAGI come from the germline V gene.

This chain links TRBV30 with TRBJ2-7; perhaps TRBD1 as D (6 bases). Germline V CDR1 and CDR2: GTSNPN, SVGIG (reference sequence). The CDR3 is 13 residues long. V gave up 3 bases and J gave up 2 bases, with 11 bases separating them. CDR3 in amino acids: CAWRGKGAYEQYF. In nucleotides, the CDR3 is TGTGCCTGGAGGGGGAAGGGGGCCTACGAGCAGTACTTC.

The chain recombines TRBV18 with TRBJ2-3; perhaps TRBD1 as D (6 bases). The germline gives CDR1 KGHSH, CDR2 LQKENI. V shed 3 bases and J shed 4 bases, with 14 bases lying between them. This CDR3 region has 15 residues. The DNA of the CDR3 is TGTGCCAGCTCACCGCCCCTCAAGGGGGCAGATACGCAGTATTTT. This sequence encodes CASSPPLKGADTQYF.

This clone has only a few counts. The chain's CDR3 is CASSIFGVRTNQPQHF. The CDR3 bases are TGTGCCAGTAGTATCTTCGGGGTCAGAACCAATCAGCCCCAGCATTTT. The J gene is TRBJ1-5, the V gene TRBV19, with D hard to call. Germline V CDR1 and CDR2: LNHDA, SQIVND (reference sequence). This CDR3 contains 16 residues. V lost 3 bases, J lost 3 bases, and 15 bases lay in between. The whole variable domain, remainder taken from reference TRBV19 and TRBJ1-5, is DGGITQSPKYLFRKEGQNVTLSCEQNLNHDAMYWYRQDPGQGLRLIYYSQIVNDFQKGDIAEGYSVSREKKESFPLTVTSAQKNPTAFYLCASSIFGVRTNQPQHFGDGTRLSIL.

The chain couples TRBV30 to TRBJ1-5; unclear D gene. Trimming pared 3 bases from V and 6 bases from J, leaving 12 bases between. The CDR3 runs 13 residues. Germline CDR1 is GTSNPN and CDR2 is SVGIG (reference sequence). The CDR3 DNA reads TGTGCCTGGAGCGAGTCAGCGGGTCAGCCCCAGCATTTT. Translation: CAWSESAGQPQHF. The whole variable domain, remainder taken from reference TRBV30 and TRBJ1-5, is SQTIHQWPATLVQPVGSPLSLECTVEGTSNPNLYWYRQAAGRGLQLLFYSVGIGQISSEVPQNLSASRPQDRQFILSSKKLLLSDSGFYLCAWSESAGQPQHFGDGTRLSIL.

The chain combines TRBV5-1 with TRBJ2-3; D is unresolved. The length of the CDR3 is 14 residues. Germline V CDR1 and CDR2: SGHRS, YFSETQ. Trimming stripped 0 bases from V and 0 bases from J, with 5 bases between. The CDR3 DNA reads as TGCGCCAGCAGCTTGGCGGTAAGCACAGATACGCAGTATTTT. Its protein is CASSLAVSTDTQYF.

For the CDR3, the DNA is TGTGCCAGCAGTTCCTTAGGGGGCAATCAGCCCCAGCATTTT. The encoded protein is CASSSLGGNQPQHF. The V gene is TRBV28, the J gene TRBJ1-5; the D gene is possibly TRBD1 (5 bases). The V gene's germline CDR1 is MDHEN and CDR2 SYDVKM. Trimming cost V 4 bases and J 2 bases, with 9 bases left between them. This CDR3 spans 14 amino acids.

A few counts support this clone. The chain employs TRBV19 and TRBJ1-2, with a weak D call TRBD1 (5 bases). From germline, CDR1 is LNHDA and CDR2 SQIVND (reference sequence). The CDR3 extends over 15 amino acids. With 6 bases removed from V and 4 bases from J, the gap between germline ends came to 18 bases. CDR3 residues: CASSLGEGSGYGYTF. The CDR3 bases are TGTGCCAGTAGCCTAGGGGAGGGGTCTGGCTATGGCTACACCTTC.

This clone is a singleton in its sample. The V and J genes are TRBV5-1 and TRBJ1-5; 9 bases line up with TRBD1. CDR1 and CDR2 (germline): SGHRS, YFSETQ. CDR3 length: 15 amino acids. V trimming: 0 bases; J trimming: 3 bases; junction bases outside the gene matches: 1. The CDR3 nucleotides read TGCGCCAGCAGCTTGGGGACAGGGGACAATCAGCCCCAGCATTTT. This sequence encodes CASSLGTGDNQPQHF.

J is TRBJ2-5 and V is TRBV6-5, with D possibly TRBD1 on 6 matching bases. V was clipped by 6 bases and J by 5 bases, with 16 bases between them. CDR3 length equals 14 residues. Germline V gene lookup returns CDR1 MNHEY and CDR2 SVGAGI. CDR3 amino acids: CASSRGSRGETQYF. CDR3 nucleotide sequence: TGTGCCAGCAGCCGGGGTAGCAGGGGTGAGACCCAGTACTTC.

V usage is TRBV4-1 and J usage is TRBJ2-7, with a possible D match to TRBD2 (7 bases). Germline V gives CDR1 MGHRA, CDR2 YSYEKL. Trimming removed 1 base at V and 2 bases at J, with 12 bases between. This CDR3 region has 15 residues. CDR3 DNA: TGCGCCAGCAGCCAAGTGGCGGGGGCAGCCTACGAGCAGTACTTC. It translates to CASSQVAGAAYEQYF.

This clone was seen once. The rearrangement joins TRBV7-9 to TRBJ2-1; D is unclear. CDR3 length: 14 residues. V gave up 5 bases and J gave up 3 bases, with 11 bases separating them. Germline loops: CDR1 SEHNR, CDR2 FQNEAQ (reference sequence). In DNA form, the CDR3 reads TGTGCCAGCAGCCCTGGAGTGAACTACAATGAGCAGTTCTTC. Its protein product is CASSPGVNYNEQFF. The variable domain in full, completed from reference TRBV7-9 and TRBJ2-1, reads DTGVSQNPRHKITKRGQNVTFRCDPISEHNRLYWYRQTLGQGPEFLTYFQNEAQLEKSRLLSDRFSAERPKGSFSTLEIQRTEQGDSAMYLCASSPGVNYNEQFFGPGTRLTVL.

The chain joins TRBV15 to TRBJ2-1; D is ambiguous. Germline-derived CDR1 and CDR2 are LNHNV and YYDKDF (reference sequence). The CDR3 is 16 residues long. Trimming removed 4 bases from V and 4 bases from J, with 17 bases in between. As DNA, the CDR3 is TGTGCCACCAGCACCACCCCCGGGTCTCAATACAATGAGCAGTTCTTC. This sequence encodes CATSTTPGSQYNEQFF.